The entry that follows covers one T cell receptor (beta chain) sequence. Trimming took off 1 base at V and 0 bases at J, with 7 bases between the two ends. The germline V gene encodes CDR1 LGHNA and CDR2 YNFKEQ. The CDR3 is 15 amino acids. This sample stems from a study of shared clonotypes between healthy human individuals. Here immunoSEQ multiplex PCR was the method, and the copy in TCRdb shows in-frame clones only, minus some. The data show 470,000 or so clones, around 80% seen once. The rearrangement uses TRBV4-2 and TRBJ2-1; D remains ambiguous. Material for sequencing was PBMCs. This receptor was taken from a woman between 40 and 55 years old in good health. Some clones in this sample may be carry-over from other donors' samples. The CDR3 is CASSQAESSYNEQFF. The CDR3 DNA reads as TGTGCCAGCAGCCAAGCTGAGAGCTCCTACAATGAGCAGTTCTTC.